The table lists the clone carrying this T cell receptor (beta chain) with a count of one. Its antigen is unidentified. The junction had 6 bases not matched to a gene; V was cut back by 6 bases and J by 5 bases. Germline CDR1 and CDR2: SQVTM and ANQGSEA. This CDR3 has 13 residues. Incorporated into the TCR beta cDNA libraries were unique molecular identifiers, which served to reduce PCR and sequencing biases. One entry per CDR3 protein results from TCRdb running MiXCR on the PCR reads. The data show about 820,000 distinct CDR3 sequences, around 53% seen once. These data are taken from a study of post-analysis software for immune sequencing data. Study conclusions and caveats: The five TRBV segments detected at higher frequency in patients than in controls included TRBV5-6, TRBV5-1 and TRBV20-1.

The V and J genes are TRBV29-1 and TRBJ2-1, with TRBD1 matching 8 bases. Sequences were obtained from blood. The TCR was taken from a girl aged 5 to 17 with multiple sclerosis. This chain's CDR3 is CSVMDRVNNEQFF. The CDR3 nucleotides read TGCAGCGTGATGGACAGGGTGAACAATGAGCAGTTCTTC.